These T cell receptor beta chains were read from a single sample in a study of blood T cell repertoires in COVID-19. Here immunoSEQ multiplex PCR was the method, and the copy in TCRdb shows in-frame clones only, minus some. The data contain over 200,000 clones, roughly 86% of them seen just once; the ten biggest clones take up around 4.2%. Sequenced: PBMCs or T cells enriched from blood (not recorded which). The source of these receptors is a woman aged 25 to 39 with acute COVID-19. CDR3s leave out the opening cysteine and the closing phenylalanine or tryptophan. Clone size is given for some rows only: seen once, a few or many times, or a class if the clone is expanded.

v_call	j_call	clone_size	cdr3_aa
TRBV6-4	TRBJ2-3	-	ASSDSRADTQY
TRBV5-1	TRBJ1-5	-	ASSLGESNQPQH
TRBV12-3/TRBV12-4	TRBJ2-5	-	ASSFDREETQY
TRBV10-1	TRBJ2-5	-	ASSEGTGLAETQY
TRBV2	TRBJ2-7	-	ASGDRKSYEQY
TRBV30	TRBJ1-1	-	AWVKTGLPTEAF
TRBV7-9	TRBJ1-4	-	ASSLGQASEKLF
TRBV7-6	TRBJ2-1	-	ASSVASGGAYNEQF
TRBV6-5	TRBJ1-1	-	ASSRGRGTEAF
TRBV28	TRBJ1-1	-	ASSNRGGMNTEAF
TRBV19	TRBJ1-2	-	ASSQGAGGYT
TRBV6-1	TRBJ1-5	-	ASSGIWSDRNDQPQH
TRBV25-1	TRBJ1-6	-	ASSEGGGSPLH
TRBV7-2	TRBJ2-7	-	ASSLEGTGVLFQPYEQY
TRBV9	TRBJ2-2	few	ASSGLAGTTGELF
TRBV18	TRBJ1-1	-	ASSPQRGYDEAF
TRBV14	TRBJ1-2	-	ASSQVLGSDYGYT
TRBV5-8	TRBJ1-5	-	ASSRTAGVIPSNQPQH
TRBV15	TRBJ2-3	-	ATSRGGLAGTTDTQY
TRBV24-1	TRBJ1-2	-	ATSDYRELGGYT
TRBV5-1	TRBJ1-5	few	ASSLEGGRNQPQH
TRBV7-9	TRBJ2-3	-	ASSLGTGAGDTQY
TRBV18	TRBJ1-2	-	ASSPSGQDNGYT
TRBV15	TRBJ2-3	-	ATSRDRGGMDTQY
TRBV3-1/TRBV3-2	TRBJ1-1	-	ASSPYLNTEAF
TRBV15	TRBJ1-5	few	ATSRGSGWDSNQPQH
TRBV30	TRBJ1-2	-	AWSVSTLDGYT
TRBV6-5	TRBJ2-7	-	ASSYSNNEQY
TRBV24-1	TRBJ2-1	-	ATSASGTTSGNEQF
TRBV6-5	TRBJ2-7	-	ASSYTGGRSYEQY
TRBV4-1	TRBJ2-7	-	ASSQGRATSNYEQY
TRBV27	TRBJ1-1	-	ASSFLPGLGNTEAF
TRBV6-5	TRBJ2-2	-	ASRLAGAGELF